These T cell receptor beta chains were read from a single sample in a study of response to subunit inactivated influenza vaccine. TCRdb fed the RT-PCR reads into MiXCR, producing one record per CDR3 protein. The sample yields about 180,000 distinct CDR3 sequences, roughly a tenth seen once. Sample: CD8+ T cells sorted from PBMCs, taken less than 30 months after vaccination. These TCRs come from a man aged 50 to 69 who received an inactivated influenza vaccine. CDR3s include the opening cysteine and the closing phenylalanine or tryptophan. The order of the fields is CDR3 length, J gene, D gene, V gene, clone size, CDR3 DNA, CDR3 protein. D genes are given only for firm matches. Not all rows give a size; the values are once, few, many and, for expanded clones, a class.

>14|TRBJ2-7|TRBD1|TRBV12-3/TRBV12-4|many
TGTGCCAGCAGTCTCCACATGACAGGGGAGATGCAGTACTTC
CASSLHMTGEMQYF
>11|TRBJ2-7|.|TRBV12-3/TRBV12-4|.
TGTGCCAGCGGATGGTTCTACGAGCAGTACTTC
CASGWFYEQYF
>13|TRBJ2-7|TRBD1|TRBV12-3/TRBV12-4|.
TGTGCCAGCAGCCGGGACAGGCCTAACGAGCAGTACTTC
CASSRDRPNEQYF
>16|TRBJ2-7|TRBD2|TRBV4-2|.
TGTGCCAGCAGCCAAGAAGGAGCGGGAGTAGGCTACGAGCAGTACTTC
CASSQEGAGVGYEQYF
>16|TRBJ1-2|TRBD1|TRBV7-9|few
TGTGCCAGCACTACTAGCGACAGGGGGCTTTTGGATGGCTACACCTTC
CASTTSDRGLLDGYTF
>16|TRBJ1-2|.|TRBV5-1|.
TGCGCCAGCAGCTTGGCTGCATGGGCCGGGACAAATGGCTACACCTTC
CASSLAAWAGTNGYTF
>13|TRBJ1-1|TRBD1|TRBV4-2|.
TGTGCCAGCAGCCGGGAACAGGGGGCTGAAGCTTTCTTT
CASSREQGAEAFF
>13|TRBJ1-6|.|TRBV4-1|many
TGCGCCAGCAGCCAGGGAATAAATTCACCCCTCCACTTT
CASSQGINSPLHF
>14|TRBJ1-4|TRBD1|TRBV5-8|once
TGTGCCAGCAGCCTGGAGACAGGGGGCCGGAAACTGTTTTTT
CASSLETGGRKLFF
>15|TRBJ2-6|.|TRBV4-1|.
TGCGCCAGCAGCCCCGTACTCTCTGGGGCCAACGTCCTGACTTTC
CASSPVLSGANVLTF
>15|TRBJ2-3|.|TRBV6-1|few
TGTGCCAGCAGTGAAGGGGAGCATAGCACAGATACGCAGTATTTT
CASSEGEHSTDTQYF
>16|TRBJ2-7|.|TRBV7-9|.
TGTACCAGCAGCTTATTGGGGACGGCCGACCCCCACGAGCAGTACTTC
CTSSLLGTADPHEQYF
>15|TRBJ2-7|TRBD1|TRBV2|.
TGTGCCAGCAGTAGTCAGGGACAGGGGGCCTACGAGCAGTACTTC
CASSSQGQGAYEQYF
>15|TRBJ2-3|.|TRBV7-8|.
TGTGCCAGCAGCCTTAGCGGTCGGGGGTCAGATACGCAGTATTTT
CASSLSGRGSDTQYF
>15|TRBJ2-5|.|TRBV30|many
TGTGCCTGGAGTGTATGGGTCTGGGGGATAGAGACCCAGTACTTC
CAWSVWVWGIETQYF
>13|TRBJ1-1|TRBD1|TRBV5-1|many
TGCGCCAGCGGACAGGGACAGAACACTGAAGCTTTCTTT
CASGQGQNTEAFF
>12|TRBJ2-5|.|TRBV15|.
TGTGCCACCAGTGAGGGTAAAGAGACCCAGTACTTC
CATSEGKETQYF
>13|TRBJ2-7|TRBD1|TRBV20-1|many
TGCAGTGCTGGTGGGGACAGCTCCTACGAGCAGTACTTC
CSAGGDSSYEQYF
>14|TRBJ2-1|TRBD2|TRBV5-1|.
TGCGCCAGCAGCTATACTAGCGAGTACAATGAGCAGTTCTTC
CASSYTSEYNEQFF
>16|TRBJ1-2|.|TRBV4-1|few
TGCGCCAGCAGCCAAGGTCCCCAGGGTCAAGCCTATGGCTACACCTTC
CASSQGPQGQAYGYTF
>14|TRBJ2-5|.|TRBV12-3/TRBV12-4|many
TGTGCCAGCAGTTTAGTGGGCGTCCAAGAGACCCAGTACTTC
CASSLVGVQETQYF
>15|TRBJ2-7|.|TRBV11-2|.
TGTGCCAGCAGCTTAGGCCCCCTTCATTCGTACGAGCAGTACTTC
CASSLGPLHSYEQYF
>17|TRBJ1-6|.|TRBV4-2|.
TGTGCCAGCAGCCAAAAATCGGCTAAGGGCTATAATTCACCCCTCCACTTT
CASSQKSAKGYNSPLHF
>14|TRBJ2-6|.|TRBV12-3/TRBV12-4|few
TGTGCCAGCACGCGTTTCCCTGGGGCCAACGTCCTGACTTTC
CASTRFPGANVLTF
>16|TRBJ2-1|.|TRBV7-3|.
TGTGCCAGCAGCTTAAAGGGGTTGGAAGCAGGGGACGAGCAGTTCTTC
CASSLKGLEAGDEQFF
>14|TRBJ2-1|TRBD2|TRBV28|many
TGTGCCAGCAGTTGGACTAGCTCCTACAATGAGCAGTTCTTC
CASSWTSSYNEQFF
>14|TRBJ2-3|TRBD1|TRBV28|.
TGTGCCAGCAGTTTTGACGGGACAGCAGATACGCAGTATTTT
CASSFDGTADTQYF
>14|TRBJ1-2|.|TRBV29-1|few
TGCAGCGTTGTTGGCAGTGTCTTCCCCGGTGGCTACACCTTC
CSVVGSVFPGGYTF
>16|TRBJ2-2|.|TRBV24-1|few
TGTGCCACCAGTGATACGGGACTGACGAACACCGGGGAGCTGTTTTTT
CATSDTGLTNTGELFF